This T cell receptor (beta chain) was profiled in a study of OX40 agonist ivuxolimab in advanced cancers. As for the study in general: The dose-escalation cohort was about 83% male, with a mean age of around 60 years, ranging about 23 to 79.

Study results and caveats: Researchers did not establish what antigens the expanded peripheral T cells target.

Clones were sequenced by immunoSEQ multiplex PCR, and TCRdb holds only the in-frame ones, with some missing. Seen here are about 62,000 clones, more than 65% observed once, and the top ten hold approximately 11%. As for this clone: The antigen is not known.

Systemic immunosuppression or a history of autoimmune disease excluded patients. V was clipped by 1 base and J by 5 bases, with 8 bases between them. Germline CDR1 MDHEN, CDR2 SYDVKM. This CDR3 is 14 amino acids long. Here the sequenced sample was CD4+ or CD8+ T cells sorted from blood, taken in a trial of the OX40 agonist ivuxolimab. The TCR originated in an adult with an advanced solid tumor such as melanoma, head and neck, liver or kidney cancer. J is TRBJ2-2 and V is TRBV28, with TRBD1 as a possible D gene (6 bases). CDR3: CASSLSGATGELFF. CDR3 DNA: TGTGCCAGCAGTTTATCAGGGGCTACCGGGGAGCTGTTTTTT.